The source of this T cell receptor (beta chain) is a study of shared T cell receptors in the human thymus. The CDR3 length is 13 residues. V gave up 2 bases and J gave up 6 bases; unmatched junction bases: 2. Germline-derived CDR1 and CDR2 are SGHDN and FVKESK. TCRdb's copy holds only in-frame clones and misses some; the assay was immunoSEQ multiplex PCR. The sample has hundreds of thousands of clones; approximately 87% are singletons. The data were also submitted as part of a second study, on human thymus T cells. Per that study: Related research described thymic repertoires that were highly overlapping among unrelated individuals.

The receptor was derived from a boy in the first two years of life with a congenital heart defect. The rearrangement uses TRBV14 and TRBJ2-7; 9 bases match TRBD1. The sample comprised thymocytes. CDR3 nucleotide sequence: TGTGCCAGCAGCCAAACAGGGGGCCCCGAGCAGTACTTC. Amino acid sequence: CASSQTGGPEQYF.